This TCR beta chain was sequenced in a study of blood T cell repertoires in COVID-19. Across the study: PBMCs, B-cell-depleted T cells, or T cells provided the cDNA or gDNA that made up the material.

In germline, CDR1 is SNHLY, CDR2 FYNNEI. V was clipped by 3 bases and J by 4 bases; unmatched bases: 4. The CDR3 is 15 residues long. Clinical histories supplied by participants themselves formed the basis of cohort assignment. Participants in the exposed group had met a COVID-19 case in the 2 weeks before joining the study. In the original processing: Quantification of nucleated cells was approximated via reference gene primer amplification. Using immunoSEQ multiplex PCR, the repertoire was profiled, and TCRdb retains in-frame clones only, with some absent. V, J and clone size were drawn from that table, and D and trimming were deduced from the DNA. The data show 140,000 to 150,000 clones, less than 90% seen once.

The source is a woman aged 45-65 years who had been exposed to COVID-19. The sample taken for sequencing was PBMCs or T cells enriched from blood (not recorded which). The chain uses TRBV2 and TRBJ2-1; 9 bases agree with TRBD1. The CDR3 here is CASSDGTGPYNEQFF. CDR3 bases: TGTGCCAGCAGTGACGGGACAGGGCCTTACAATGAGCAGTTCTTC.